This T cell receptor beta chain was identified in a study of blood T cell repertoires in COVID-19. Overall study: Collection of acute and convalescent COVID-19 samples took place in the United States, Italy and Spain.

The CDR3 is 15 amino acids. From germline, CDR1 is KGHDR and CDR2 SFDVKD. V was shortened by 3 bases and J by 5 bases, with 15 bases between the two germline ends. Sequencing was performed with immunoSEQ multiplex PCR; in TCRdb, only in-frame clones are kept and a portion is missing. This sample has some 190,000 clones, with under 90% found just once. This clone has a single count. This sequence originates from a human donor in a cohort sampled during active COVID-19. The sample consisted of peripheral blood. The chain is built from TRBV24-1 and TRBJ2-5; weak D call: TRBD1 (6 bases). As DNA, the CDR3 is TGTGCCACCAGTGATCCACAGGGCCTCGGGGAGACCCAGTACTTC. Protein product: CATSDPQGLGETQYF.